The 28 T cell receptor beta chains below come from one sample, sequenced in a study of T cells in Graves' hyperthyroidism and ophthalmopathy (dated by TCRdb to between 2018 and 2020). Receptors were amplified or captured by multiplex PCR. The run used an Illumina HiSeq 2000. Amplification of TCR beta CDR3 regions was carried out from RNA transcripts. A first-round RT-PCR of the TCR CDR3 used the HTBI primer set with the Qiagen OneStep RT-PCR kit. TCRdb took the public reads, trimmed them with fastp at Q25, ran MiXCR for clone calling and kept in-frame beta chains. Identical CDR3 protein sequences are pooled into one entry, listed with their most common genes and DNA. This sample comprises about 540,000 distinct CDR3 sequences, 35% to 55% of them detected only once. Together, the top ten hold approximately 8.2% of the sample. The sequenced material came from peripheral blood or thyroid tissue (not recorded which). The receptors here all came from a woman between 18 and 29 years old with Graves' hyperthyroidism. Donor details come from another sample of the same person, matched by shared clones.

About this clonotype: A much larger clone lies one base from this, so it may be a read error. In this CDR3 the conserved last residue, phenylalanine or tryptophan, is missing, so a read error is likely. This chain connects TRBV5-4 to TRBJ1-1; 7 nucleotides match TRBD1. Germline V gene data show CDR1 as SGHNT and CDR2 as YYREEE (reference sequence). Losses at the gene ends were 3 bases for V and 4 bases for J; bases not matched to a gene: 9. This CDR3 region has 15 residues. The CDR3 region is CASSWQDRRATEAFL. In DNA form, the CDR3 reads TGTGCCAGCAGCTGGCAGGACAGGCGTGCCACTGAAGCTTTCCTT.

The genes are TRBV25-1 and TRBJ1-5; the match to TRBD1 covers 9 bases. Germline CDR1 reads MGHDK; CDR2 reads SYGVNS. The ends lost 2 bases at V and 0 bases at J; junction bases unmatched: 5. CDR3 length equals 17 residues. CDR3 in DNA: TGTGCCAGCAGTGAAAGCGGGACAGGGAATAGCAATCAGCCCCAGCATTTT. This codes for CASSESGTGNSNQPQHF.

This clonotype was seen a few times. The chain recombines TRBV2 with TRBJ1-3; a possible D gene is TRBD1 (6 bases). The CDR3 runs 14 residues. Deletions cut 11 bases from V and 8 bases from J, with 22 bases between. Germline loops: CDR1 SNHLY, CDR2 FYNNEI. The CDR3 DNA reads TGTGCCCGAGCCTGGGCAGGGGATGGCTACACCATATATTTT. This codes for CARAWAGDGYTIYF.

The J gene is TRBJ2-7, the V gene TRBV2; D remains unclear. The germline V gene encodes CDR1 SNHLY and CDR2 FYNNEI. With 9 bases removed from V and 5 bases from J, the gap between germline ends came to 23 bases. The CDR3 is 15 residues long. DNA of the CDR3: TGTGCCAGTAAGACCCTCCTAGTCCTCGAGGACGAGCAGTACTTC. Protein sequence: CASKTLLVLEDEQYF.

Comments on this clonotype: Possible read error: a much larger clone is one base away. The genes are TRBV2 and TRBJ2-5, with a tentative D call TRBD2 (6 bases). Germline assignment: CDR1 SNHLY and CDR2 FYNNEI. V was clipped by 3 bases and J by 9 bases, with 11 bases between them. There are 12 residues in the CDR3. CDR3 region: CASSDLGEAQYF. The CDR3 coding sequence is TGTGCCAGCAGTGACCTTGGGGAGGCCCAGTACTTC. Supplemented by reference TRBV2 and TRBJ2-5, the full variable domain reads EPEVTQTPSHQVTQMGQEVILRCVPISNHLYFYWYRQILGQKVEFLVSFYNNEISEKSEIFDDQFSVERPDGSNFTLKIRSTKLEDSAMYFCASSDLGEAQYFGPGTRLLVL.

The genes are TRBV24-1 and TRBJ2-5; D remains unclear. This CDR3 contains 14 residues. Germline V lookup: CDR1 KGHDR, CDR2 SFDVKD. V was pared by 4 bases and J by 9 bases, with 17 bases between. The CDR3 bases are TGTGCCACCAGTGACCGACGGCCCAATCAGCCCCAGTACTTC. It codes for CATSDRRPNQPQYF.

This rearrangement joins TRBV5-8 to TRBJ1-5; D unresolved. Trimming removed 0 bases at V and 12 bases at J, with 1 base between. The germline V gene encodes CDR1 SGHTS and CDR2 YDEGEE. This CDR3 spans 9 amino acids. CDR3 region: CASSLGQHF. DNA for the CDR3: TGTGCCAGCAGCTTGGGCCAGCATTTT.

This clonotype was observed at least ten times. This sequence joins TRBV20-1 and TRBJ1-1; 7 nucleotides match TRBD1. The CDR3 consists of 12 residues. Germline V lookup: CDR1 DFQATT, CDR2 SNEGSKA (reference sequence). V was clipped by 6 bases and J by 4 bases; unmatched bases: 5. The CDR3 sequence: CSADRAGTEAFF. Here the CDR3 DNA reads TGCAGTGCCGACAGGGCAGGCACTGAAGCTTTCTTT.

About this clonotype: Germline and junction disagree at one end, which may indicate a read error. V usage is TRBV20-1 and J usage is TRBJ1-4; 7 nucleotides align to TRBD1. Germline assignment: CDR1 DFQATT and CDR2 SNEGSKA (reference sequence). The CDR3 runs 15 residues. CDR3 amino acids: CSARDSGTVNEKLFF. DNA of the CDR3: TGCAGTGCTCGAGACTCCGGGACAGTTAATGAAAAACTGTTTTTT.

In the case of this clonotype: An end of the junction differs from the germline gene, which may be a read error. The chain has TRBV10-3 and TRBJ1-1; 7 bases are a match to TRBD1. The CDR3 has 16 residues. The germline gives CDR1 ENHRY, CDR2 SYGVKD. CDR3: CASSYARDSMNTEAFF. The CDR3 DNA follows: TGTGCCAGCAGTTACGCCCGGGACAGCATGAACACTGAAGCTTTCTTT.

On this clonotype: The junction departs from germline at one end; a sequencing error may be responsible. The CDR3 coding sequence is TGTGCCGCCAGCAGCGATCCGGGACAGGATAATTCACCCCTCCACTTT. It codes for CAASSDPGQDNSPLHF. The chain carries TRBV15 and TRBJ1-6, with 8 bases fitting TRBD1. The CDR3 covers 16 residues. Looked up from germline, CDR1 is LNHNV and CDR2 is YYDKDF (reference sequence).

The genes are TRBV2 and TRBJ1-5; 10 positions agree with TRBD1. This CDR3 has 15 residues. Germline V CDR1 and CDR2: SNHLY, FYNNEI. The V gene end was trimmed by 5 bases and the J gene end by 5 bases; junction bases not matched to a gene: 6. This chain's CDR3 is CASSRTGTGDQPQHF. CDR3 coding DNA: TGTGCCAGCAGTCGTACCGGGACAGGGGATCAGCCCCAGCATTTT. The whole variable domain, remainder taken from reference TRBV2 and TRBJ1-5, is EPEVTQTPSHQVTQMGQEVILRCVPISNHLYFYWYRQILGQKVEFLVSFYNNEISEKSEIFDDQFSVERPDGSNFTLKIRSTKLEDSAMYFCASSRTGTGDQPQHFGDGTRLSIL.

Here the CDR3 reads CASSAGQRGTEAFF. Here the CDR3 DNA reads TGTGCCAGCAGTGCAGGACAGAGGGGCACTGAAGCTTTCTTT. The V and J genes are TRBV11-3 and TRBJ1-1, with D perhaps matching TRBD1 (6 bases). Looked up from germline, CDR1 is SGHNT and CDR2 is YENEEA. The CDR3 loop spans 14 amino acids. V lost 6 bases, J lost 4 bases, and 15 bases lay in between.

In its sample, this clonotype was seen a few times. The chain has TRBV2 and TRBJ2-7; 11 nucleotides match TRBD2. CDR3 length equals 13 residues. V lost 6 bases to trimming and J lost 7 bases; unmatched junction nucleotides: 5. Per the germline V gene, CDR1 is SNHLY and CDR2 is FYNNEI. The DNA for the CDR3 is TGTGCCAGCAGGTCCGGGACTAGCGGTGAGCAGTACTTC. Encoded protein: CASRSGTSGEQYF. Combining the CDR3 with reference TRBV2 and TRBJ2-7 gives the whole variable domain EPEVTQTPSHQVTQMGQEVILRCVPISNHLYFYWYRQILGQKVEFLVSFYNNEISEKSEIFDDQFSVERPDGSNFTLKIRSTKLEDSAMYFCASRSGTSGEQYFGPGTRLTVT.

This clonotype was observed many times. The chain uses TRBV7-3 and TRBJ1-2; D might be TRBD1 (6 bases). The CDR3 has 13 amino acids. CDR1 and CDR2 from the germline V gene are SGHTA and FQGTGA. V lost 4 bases, J lost 2 bases, and 8 bases lay in between. DNA for the CDR3: TGTGCCAGCAGCTGGGACAAAAACTATGGCTACACCTTC. As protein: CASSWDKNYGYTF.

For this clonotype: One end of the junction does not line up with germline, which may come from a read error. The V gene is TRBV6-5, the J gene TRBJ2-5; D is possibly TRBD1 (6 bases). CDR1 is MNHEY and CDR2 is SVGAGI in the germline V gene. The CDR3 is made up of 16 amino acids. The CDR3 region is CAISGDLHQGWETQYF. The CDR3 DNA follows: TGTGCCATCAGTGGAGACCTACACCAGGGGTGGGAGACCCAGTACTTC.

This clonotype was found a few times. The chain combines TRBV2 with TRBJ1-5; 7 bases align to TRBD1. V shed 6 bases and J 5 bases; nucleotides not matched to a gene: 10. The CDR3 runs to 15 residues. CDR1 SNHLY and CDR2 FYNNEI come from the germline V gene. CDR3 sequence: CASSQGGRGDQPQHF. CDR3 nucleotides: TGTGCCAGCAGCCAGGGGGGCAGGGGGGATCAGCCCCAGCATTTT.

The V call is TRBV7-2, the J call TRBJ1-4; no clear D gene. The CDR3 covers 13 residues. V was pared by 6 bases and J by 11 bases, with 16 bases between. The germline V gene encodes CDR1 SGHTA and CDR2 FQGNSA. CDR3 in amino acids: CASSYPNSDKLFF. Written as DNA, the CDR3 is TGTGCCAGCAGTTATCCAAACTCTGATAAACTGTTTTTT.

The CDR3 nucleotides read TGCAGTGCTAGAGTGGGGGCAGCCATGAACACTGAAGGAGAGACCCAGTACTTC. This sequence encodes CSARVGAAMNTEGETQYF. V usage is TRBV20-1 and J usage is TRBJ2-5; tentative D call: TRBD1 (6 bases). V shed 1 base and J shed 4 bases, with 25 bases lying between them. The germline V gene has CDR1 DFQATT and CDR2 SNEGSKA (reference sequence). The CDR3 covers 18 residues.

This clonotype was counted many times. The chain couples TRBV9 to TRBJ1-1; D remains ambiguous. Per germline, CDR1 SGDLS and CDR2 YYNGEE. Trimming stripped 0 bases from V and 0 bases from J, with 9 bases between. The CDR3 spans 15 residues. The CDR3 region has the DNA TGTGCCAGCAGCGTAGGATTGGGCATGAACACTGAAGCTTTCTTT. Its protein is CASSVGLGMNTEAFF.

V and J are TRBV5-1 and TRBJ1-3; D unresolved. Germline CDR1 SGHRS, CDR2 YFSETQ. With 1 base removed from V and 0 bases from J, the gap between germline ends came to 5 bases. The CDR3 runs to 14 residues. Written as DNA, the CDR3 is TGCGCCAGCAGCTTGCAGAGCTCTGGAAACACCATATATTTT. It specifies CASSLQSSGNTIYF.

Concerning this clonotype itself: One junction end disagrees with the germline gene, perhaps due to a read error. The rearrangement joins TRBV2 to TRBJ2-2; no reliable D call. The CDR3 is 12 amino acids. Germline V gene lookup returns CDR1 SNHLY and CDR2 FYNNEI. The CDR3 reads CASSGFGVTLLF. DNA of the CDR3: TGTGCCAGCAGTGGGTTCGGCGTTACGCTGCTTTTT.

Here the CDR3 reads CASSYGALADEQYF. DNA of the CDR3: TGTGCCAGCAGTTACGGGGCTCTAGCCGACGAGCAGTACTTC. The chain combines TRBV7-6 with TRBJ2-7, with D possibly being TRBD1 or TRBD2 (5 bases each). The germline V gene encodes CDR1 SGHVS and CDR2 FNYEAQ. The CDR3 loop spans 14 amino acids. The V end was cut by 6 bases, the J end by 5 bases, with 17 bases between.

This clonotype appeared many times. CDR3 DNA sequence: TGTGCCAGCAGCCGGACTAGCGGGAGAGAGACCCAGTACTTC. The encoded protein is CASSRTSGRETQYF. This chain links TRBV7-8 with TRBJ2-5, with 13 bases lining up with TRBD2. The germline gives CDR1 SGHVS, CDR2 FQNEAQ. J lost 4 bases, V lost 5 bases, and 1 base had no gene match. The CDR3 is 14 residues long.

Concerning this clonotype itself: One end of the junction is discordant with germline, which a read error may explain. This sequence joins TRBV7-7 and TRBJ2-5; TRBD2 aligns across 7 bases. Germline V gene lookup returns CDR1 SSHAT and CDR2 FNYEAQ (reference sequence). The CDR3 is 14 residues long. The CDR3 DNA reads as TGTGCTAGCAGCCCCCCGGGACTACAAGAGGCCCAGTACTTC. Protein: CASSPPGLQEAQYF.

This clonotype was detected only once. The chain joins TRBV6-6 to TRBJ1-6; possible D gene TRBD1, 6 bases. Germline V gene lookup returns CDR1 MNHNY and CDR2 SVGAGI (reference sequence). Between the trimmed V and J ends, which lost 5 bases and 13 bases, there was a span of 18 bases. The CDR3 extends over 14 amino acids. This CDR3 is CASSTRTADQPLHF. Here the CDR3 DNA reads TGTGCCAGCAGTACTCGGACAGCTGATCAGCCCCTCCACTTT.

The V call is TRBV7-9, the J call TRBJ1-2; the match to TRBD1 covers 8 bases. In germline, CDR1 is SEHNR, CDR2 FQNEAQ (reference sequence). This CDR3 is built from 14 residues. Trimming at V came to 5 bases and at J to 3 bases, leaving 5 bases not matched to a gene. The CDR3 DNA follows: TGTGCCAGCAGCCACCCAGGGGGCCACTATGGCTACACCTTC. As protein: CASSHPGGHYGYTF.

Worth noting for this clonotype: At one end the junction does not follow the germline gene, possibly because of a read error. The chain uses TRBV5-1 and TRBJ1-1; TRBD1 is a possible D gene (5 bases). Germline V lookup: CDR1 SGHRS, CDR2 YFSETQ. This CDR3 has 16 residues. The CDR3 loop is CASSGGNGPVNTEAFF. The CDR3 nucleotides read TGTGCCAGCAGCGGGGGAAACGGGCCTGTGAACACTGAAGCTTTCTTT. Together with reference TRBV5-1 and TRBJ1-1, the CDR3 gives the full variable domain: KAGVTQTPRYLIKTRGQQVTLSCSPISGHRSVSWYQQTPGQGLQFLFEYFSETQRNKGNFPGRFSGRQFSNSRSEMNVSTLELGDSALYLCASSGGNGPVNTEAFFGQGTRLTVV.